Listed below are T cell receptor beta chains from one sample, sequenced in a study of ipilimumab plus nivolumab after autologous stem cell transplantation. Using immunoSEQ multiplex PCR, the repertoire was profiled, and TCRdb retains in-frame clones only, with some absent. The sample records about 43,000 clones, approximately 91% being singletons. Material: PBMCs, obtained in a trial of ipilimumab plus nivolumab as post-transplant consolidation. The receptor source for this set is a male donor with multiple myeloma. The CDR3 runs from the conserved cysteine through the conserved F or W. Each record gives: clone size, J gene, V gene, D gene, CDR3 protein, CDR3 DNA. The D gene is left open where the match is weak. Clone size is not always given. Where it is, it says once, few, many or a class for expanded clones.

>.|TRBJ2-2|TRBV19|TRBD1
CASSVPPGGRNGGELFF
TGTGCCAGTAGTGTGCCCCCAGGGGGCCGGAATGGCGGGGAGCTGTTTTTT
>.|TRBJ1-1|TRBV18|.
CASSPREGLNTEAFF
TGTGCCAGCTCACCACGAGAAGGCCTGAACACTGAAGCTTTCTTT
>.|TRBJ1-1|TRBV27|.
CAPVSGEKNTEAFF
TGTGCCCCAGTATCGGGAGAGAAGAACACTGAAGCTTTCTTT
>.|TRBJ1-1|TRBV6-5|.
CASSYSTGLNTEAFF
TGTGCCAGCAGTTACTCGACGGGCCTGAACACTGAAGCTTTCTTT
>once|TRBJ1-5|TRBV11-2|.
CASSFVVNQPQHF
TGTGCCAGCAGCTTCGTAGTCAATCAGCCCCAGCATTTT
>.|TRBJ2-2|TRBV5-1|.
CASSLGIGELFF
TGCGCCAGCAGCCTAGGGATCGGGGAGCTGTTTTTT
>.|TRBJ2-5|TRBV5-1|.
CASSSKTRETQYF
TGCGCCAGCAGCTCTAAGACGAGAGAGACCCAGTACTTC
>few|TRBJ1-6|TRBV30|.
CAWSKQGFASSPLHF
TGTGCCTGGAGTAAACAGGGATTCGCAAGTTCACCCCTCCACTTT
>.|TRBJ1-1|TRBV6-5|.
CASSYSRGAVNTEAFF
TGTGCCAGCAGTTACTCGAGGGGAGCTGTTAACACTGAAGCTTTCTTT
>.|TRBJ1-5|TRBV5-5|.
CASSPGHGNQPQHF
TGTGCCAGCAGCCCGGGACATGGCAATCAGCCCCAGCATTTT
>.|TRBJ1-4|TRBV5-1|TRBD1
CASSVQGGSTEKLFF
TGCGCCAGCAGCGTACAGGGGGGTAGTACGGAAAAACTGTTTTTT
>.|TRBJ2-3|TRBV11-2|TRBD2
CASSLGGGILQYF
TGTGCCAGCAGCCTTGGGGGGGGGATCCTCCAGTATTTT
>.|TRBJ1-2|TRBV28|.
CASGNEPYGYTF
TGTGCCAGCGGTAACGAACCGTATGGCTACACCTTC
>.|TRBJ2-3|TRBV18|TRBD2
CASSPGLAGDTDTQYF
TGTGCCAGCTCACCGGGACTAGCGGGGGACACAGATACGCAGTATTTT
>.|TRBJ1-5|TRBV4-2|.
CASSQDGAARRNQPQHF
TGTGCCAGCAGCCAAGATGGGGCGGCTCGCCGCAATCAGCCCCAGCATTTT
>.|TRBJ1-5|TRBV7-9|TRBD1
CASSAGGDQPQHF
TGTGCCAGCAGCGCAGGGGGCGATCAGCCCCAGCATTTT
>.|TRBJ2-5|TRBV7-7|.
CASSLGLEETQYF
TGTGCTAGCAGCTTAGGTTTGGAAGAGACCCAGTACTTC
>once|TRBJ1-5|TRBV7-3|.
CASSLTGGQPQHF
TGTGCCAGCAGCTTAACTGGGGGCCAGCCCCAGCATTTT
>.|TRBJ1-5|TRBV27|.
CASSLRGGQTSGSNQPQHF
TGTGCCAGCAGTTTAAGGGGGGGACAAACGAGCGGGAGCAATCAGCCCCAGCATTTT
>few|TRBJ1-2|TRBV30|TRBD1
CAWSRDRVRRNGYTF
TGTGCCTGGTCCCGGGACAGGGTTCGGCGGAATGGCTACACCTTC
>.|TRBJ1-4|TRBV7-2|.
CASSHPGGLNEKLFF
TGTGCCAGCAGCCACCCGGGGGGCCTTAATGAAAAACTGTTTTTT
>few|TRBJ1-1|TRBV12-5|.
CASGFTLGGAYSEAFF
TGTGCTAGTGGTTTTACCTTGGGGGGGGCATATAGTGAAGCTTTCTTT
>.|TRBJ2-7|TRBV2|.
CASSEQRTVYEQYF
TGTGCCAGCAGTGAACAACGGACCGTATACGAGCAGTACTTC
>.|TRBJ2-7|TRBV27|.
CASGTGFEQYF
TGTGCCAGCGGTACGGGGTTCGAGCAGTACTTC
>.|TRBJ2-7|TRBV6-1|TRBD1
CASSPRDRGGYEQYF
TGTGCCAGCAGTCCTAGGGACAGAGGGGGCTACGAGCAGTACTTC
>.|TRBJ1-3|TRBV5-1|.
CASSLGGSGNTIYF
TGCGCCAGCAGCTTAGGGGGTTCTGGAAACACCATATATTTT
>once|TRBJ1-4|TRBV7-9|.
CASSPDPTGFEKLFF
TGTGCCAGCAGCCCGGACCCGACAGGTTTTGAAAAACTGTTTTTT
>.|TRBJ1-2|TRBV7-2|.
CASSRGQTNYGYTF
TGTGCCAGCAGCCGAGGACAGACTAACTATGGCTACACCTTC
>.|TRBJ1-5|TRBV19|TRBD1
CASSKPSGTVNQPQHF
TGTGCCAGTAGTAAACCATCCGGGACAGTGAATCAGCCCCAGCATTTT
>.|TRBJ2-2|TRBV7-3|.
CASSLWGQNTGELFF
TGTGCCAGCAGCTTATGGGGACAAAACACCGGGGAGCTGTTTTTT
>.|TRBJ2-5|TRBV27|.
CASRVHQGETQYF
TGTGCCAGCAGAGTCCATCAGGGAGAGACCCAGTACTTC
>once|TRBJ2-5|TRBV6-5|TRBD2
CASSGLADGTQYF
TGTGCCAGCAGTGGGCTAGCGGATGGGACCCAGTACTTC
>.|TRBJ1-5|TRBV7-2|.
CASSPGRRNNQPQHF
TGTGCCAGCAGCCCCGGCCGGCGGAACAATCAGCCCCAGCATTTT
>.|TRBJ2-2|TRBV9|.
CASTKLDTGELFF
TGTGCCAGCACAAAGTTGGACACCGGGGAGCTGTTTTTT